What follows describes a single TCR beta chain. The germline V gene encodes CDR1 SGHDT and CDR2 YYEEEE. This CDR3 comprises 16 residues. V was clipped by 4 bases and J by 0 bases, with 14 bases between them. Data came from immunoSEQ multiplex PCR; TCRdb stores just in-frame clones and leaves some out. Among about 120,000 clones listed, 85% to 90% were seen once. This entry comes from a study of T cell responses to AZD1222 COVID-19 vaccine. The material was peripheral blood, obtained 28 days after the second AZD1222 dose. The source is an adult who received the AZD1222 COVID-19 vaccine. This chain links TRBV5-6 with TRBJ2-1; a possible D gene is TRBD1 (6 bases). For the CDR3, the DNA is TGTGCCAGCAGCCTTACCGGGACAACCTCCTACAATGAGCAGTTCTTC. Its protein is CASSLTGTTSYNEQFF.